This T cell receptor beta chain was recovered during a study of cytomegalovirus exposure and HLA in healthy donors. Study overall: Caucasian-associated ancestry cluster membership applied to approximately 80% of 398 genotyped donors.

General study results and limits: The study put 150 or so TCR beta chains on its list as cytomegalovirus-associated.

It was with 60 Vbeta and 13 Jbeta primers that the PCR ran. This table comes from immunoSEQ multiplex PCR, and its TCRdb copy is limited to in-frame clones, with some not included. The sample records 150,000 to 200,000 clones, roughly 77% being singletons. CDR1 and CDR2 from the germline V gene are SGHRS and YFSETQ. The ends lost 2 bases at V and 4 bases at J; junction bases unmatched: 7. CDR3 length equals 15 residues. In the case of this clone: Its antigen is unknown.

The rearrangement links TRBV5-1 to TRBJ2-3; 7 bases are shared with TRBD2. Sample: PBMCs. The sequence came from a male donor in good health and CMV-seropositive. CDR3: CASSFGGRRPDTQYF. CDR3 bases: TGCGCCAGCAGCTTCGGCGGGAGAAGGCCAGATACGCAGTATTTT.